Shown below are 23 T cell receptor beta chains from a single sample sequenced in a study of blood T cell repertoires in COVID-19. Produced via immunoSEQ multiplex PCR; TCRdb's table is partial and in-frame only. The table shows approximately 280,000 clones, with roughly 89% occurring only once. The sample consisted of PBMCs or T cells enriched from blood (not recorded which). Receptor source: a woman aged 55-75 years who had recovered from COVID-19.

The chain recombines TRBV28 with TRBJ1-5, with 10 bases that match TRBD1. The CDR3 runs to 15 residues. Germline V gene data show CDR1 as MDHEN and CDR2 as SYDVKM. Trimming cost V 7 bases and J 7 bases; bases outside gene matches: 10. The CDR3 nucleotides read TGTGCCAGCATTCGCGCGACAGGGGGCCAGCAGCCCCAGCATTTT. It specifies CASIRATGGQQPQHF.

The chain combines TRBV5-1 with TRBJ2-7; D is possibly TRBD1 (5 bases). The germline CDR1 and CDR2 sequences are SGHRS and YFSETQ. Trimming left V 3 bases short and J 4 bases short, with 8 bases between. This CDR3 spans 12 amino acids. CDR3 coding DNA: TGCGCCAGCAGCTCTGACAGTTACGAGCAGTACTTC. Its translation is CASSSDSYEQYF.

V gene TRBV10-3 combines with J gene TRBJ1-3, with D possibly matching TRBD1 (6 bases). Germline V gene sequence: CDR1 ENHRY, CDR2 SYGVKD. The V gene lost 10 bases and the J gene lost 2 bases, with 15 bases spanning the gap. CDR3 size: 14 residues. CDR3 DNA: TGTGCCACCCAGGCTACAGGGACTGGAAACACCATATATTTT. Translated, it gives CATQATGTGNTIYF.

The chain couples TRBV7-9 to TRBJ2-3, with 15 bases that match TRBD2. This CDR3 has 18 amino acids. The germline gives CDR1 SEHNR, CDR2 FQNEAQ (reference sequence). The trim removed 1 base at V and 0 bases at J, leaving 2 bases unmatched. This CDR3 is CASSLGGTSGGSTDTQYF. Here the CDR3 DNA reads TGTGCCAGCAGCTTAGGAGGGACTAGCGGGGGGAGCACAGATACGCAGTATTTT.

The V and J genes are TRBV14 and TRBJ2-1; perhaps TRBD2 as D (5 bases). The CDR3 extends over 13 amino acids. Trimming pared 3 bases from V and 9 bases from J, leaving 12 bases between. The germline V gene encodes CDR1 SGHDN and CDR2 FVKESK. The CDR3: CASSHGLALEQFF. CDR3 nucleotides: TGTGCCAGCAGCCATGGGCTAGCCCTTGAGCAGTTCTTC.

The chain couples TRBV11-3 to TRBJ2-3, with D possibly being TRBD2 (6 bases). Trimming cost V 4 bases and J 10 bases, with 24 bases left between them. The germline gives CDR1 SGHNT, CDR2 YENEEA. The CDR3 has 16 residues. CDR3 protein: CASSSSDSAGLSAQYF. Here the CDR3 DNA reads TGTGCCAGCAGCTCCTCCGACAGCGCCGGACTAAGTGCGCAGTATTTT.

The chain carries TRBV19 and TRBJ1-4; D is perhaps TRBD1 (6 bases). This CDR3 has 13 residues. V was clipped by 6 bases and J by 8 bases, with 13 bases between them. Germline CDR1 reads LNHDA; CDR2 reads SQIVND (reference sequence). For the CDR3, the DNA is TGTGCCAGTAGAAGGACAGTAGGAGAAAAACTGTTTTTT. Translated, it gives CASRRTVGEKLFF.

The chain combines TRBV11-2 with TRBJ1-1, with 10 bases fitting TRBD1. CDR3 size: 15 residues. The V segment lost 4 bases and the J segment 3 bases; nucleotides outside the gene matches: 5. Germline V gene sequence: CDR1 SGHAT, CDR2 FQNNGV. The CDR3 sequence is CASSSQGTGDTEAFF. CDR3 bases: TGTGCCAGCAGCTCGCAAGGGACAGGGGACACTGAAGCTTTCTTT. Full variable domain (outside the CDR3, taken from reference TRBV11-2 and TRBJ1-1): EAGVAQSPRYKIIEKRQSVAFWCNPISGHATLYWYQQILGQGPKLLIQFQNNGVVDDSQLPKDRFSAERLKGVDSTLKIQPAKLEDSAVYLCASSSQGTGDTEAFFGQGTRLTVV.

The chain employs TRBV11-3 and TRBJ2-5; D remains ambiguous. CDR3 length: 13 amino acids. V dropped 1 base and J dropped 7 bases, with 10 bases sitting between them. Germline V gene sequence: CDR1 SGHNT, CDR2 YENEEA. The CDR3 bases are TGTGCCAGCAGCTTAGGAACTATTCGGACCCAGTACTTC. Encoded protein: CASSLGTIRTQYF.

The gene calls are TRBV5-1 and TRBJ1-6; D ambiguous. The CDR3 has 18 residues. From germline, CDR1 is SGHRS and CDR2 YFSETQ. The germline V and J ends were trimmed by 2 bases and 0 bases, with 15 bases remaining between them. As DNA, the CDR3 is TGCGCCAGCAGCTTTGCTCCGGGATTCAGCTCCTATAATTCACCCCTCCACTTT. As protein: CASSFAPGFSSYNSPLHF.

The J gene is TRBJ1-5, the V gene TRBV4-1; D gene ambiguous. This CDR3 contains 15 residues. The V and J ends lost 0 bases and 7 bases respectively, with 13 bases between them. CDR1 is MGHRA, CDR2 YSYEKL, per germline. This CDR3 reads CASSQDLAREQPQHF. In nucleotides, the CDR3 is TGCGCCAGCAGCCAAGATCTGGCGCGGGAGCAGCCCCAGCATTTT.

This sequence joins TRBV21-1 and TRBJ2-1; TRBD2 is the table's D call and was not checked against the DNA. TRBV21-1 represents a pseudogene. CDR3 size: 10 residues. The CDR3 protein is CASSKAPVIF. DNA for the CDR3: TGTGCCAGCAGCAAAGCGCCGGTGATCTTC.

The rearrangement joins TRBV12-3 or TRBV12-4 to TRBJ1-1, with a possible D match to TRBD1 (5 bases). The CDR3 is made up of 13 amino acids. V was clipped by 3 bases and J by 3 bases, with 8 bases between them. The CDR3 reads CASSFGRDTEAFF. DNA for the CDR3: TGTGCCAGCAGTTTCGGCAGGGACACTGAAGCTTTCTTT.

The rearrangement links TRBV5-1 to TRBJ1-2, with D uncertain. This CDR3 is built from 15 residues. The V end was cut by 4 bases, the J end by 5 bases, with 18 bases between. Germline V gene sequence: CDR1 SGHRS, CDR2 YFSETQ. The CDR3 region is CASSPYGGLDYGYTF. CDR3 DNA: TGCGCCAGCAGCCCCTATGGAGGGCTAGATTATGGCTACACCTTC.

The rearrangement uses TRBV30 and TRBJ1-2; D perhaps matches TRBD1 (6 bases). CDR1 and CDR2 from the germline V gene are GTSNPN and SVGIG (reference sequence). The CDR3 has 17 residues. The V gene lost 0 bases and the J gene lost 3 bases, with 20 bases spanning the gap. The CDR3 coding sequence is TGTGCCTGGAGTGTACGGCAGGGTAGGGGGTGGGACTATGGCTACACCTTC. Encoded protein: CAWSVRQGRGWDYGYTF.

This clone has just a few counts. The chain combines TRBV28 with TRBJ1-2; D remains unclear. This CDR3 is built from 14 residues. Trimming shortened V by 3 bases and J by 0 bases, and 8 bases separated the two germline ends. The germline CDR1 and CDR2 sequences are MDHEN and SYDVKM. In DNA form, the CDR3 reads TGTGCCAGCAGTTTCGCTGGCACTAACTATGGCTACACCTTC. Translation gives CASSFAGTNYGYTF.

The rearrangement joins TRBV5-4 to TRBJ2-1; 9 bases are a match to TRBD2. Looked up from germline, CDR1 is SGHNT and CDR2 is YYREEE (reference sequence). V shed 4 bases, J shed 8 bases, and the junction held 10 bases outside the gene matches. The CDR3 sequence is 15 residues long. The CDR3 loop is CASSQGGAGGDEQFF. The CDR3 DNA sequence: TGTGCCAGCAGCCAAGGGGGAGCGGGAGGCGATGAGCAGTTCTTC.

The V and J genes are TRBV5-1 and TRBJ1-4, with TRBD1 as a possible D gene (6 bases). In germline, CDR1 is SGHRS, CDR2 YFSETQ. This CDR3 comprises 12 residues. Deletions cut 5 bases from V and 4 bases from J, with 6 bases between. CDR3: CASRDSNEKLFF. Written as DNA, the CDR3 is TGCGCCAGCAGGGACAGTAATGAAAAACTGTTTTTT.

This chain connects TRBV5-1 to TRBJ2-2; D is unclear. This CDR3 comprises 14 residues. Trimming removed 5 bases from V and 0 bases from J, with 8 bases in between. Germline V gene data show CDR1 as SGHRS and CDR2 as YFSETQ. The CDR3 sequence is CASRPNTNTGELFF. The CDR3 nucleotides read TGCGCCAGCAGACCGAACACGAACACCGGGGAGCTGTTTTTT.

The CDR3 region is CASSQASANTGELFF. CDR3 DNA: TGTGCCAGCAGCCAAGCCTCCGCGAACACCGGGGAGCTGTTTTTT. V and J are TRBV14 and TRBJ2-2; D gene unclear. This CDR3 is 15 amino acids long. V lost 1 base and J lost 0, with 6 bases in between. CDR1 and CDR2 from the germline V gene are SGHDN and FVKESK.

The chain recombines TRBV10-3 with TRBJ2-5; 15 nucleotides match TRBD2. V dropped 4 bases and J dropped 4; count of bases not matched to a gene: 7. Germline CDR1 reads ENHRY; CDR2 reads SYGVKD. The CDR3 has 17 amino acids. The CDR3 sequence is CAISGGLAGGQTETQYF. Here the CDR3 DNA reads TGTGCCATCAGTGGGGGACTAGCGGGAGGCCAGACAGAGACCCAGTACTTC.

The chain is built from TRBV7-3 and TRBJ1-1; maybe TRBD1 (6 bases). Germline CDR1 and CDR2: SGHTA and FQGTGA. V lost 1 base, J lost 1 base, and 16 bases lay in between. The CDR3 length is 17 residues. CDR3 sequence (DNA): TGTGCCAGCAGCTTAAAAGGGGGGGTCACAGGGAACACTGAAGCTTTCTTT. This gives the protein CASSLKGGVTGNTEAFF.

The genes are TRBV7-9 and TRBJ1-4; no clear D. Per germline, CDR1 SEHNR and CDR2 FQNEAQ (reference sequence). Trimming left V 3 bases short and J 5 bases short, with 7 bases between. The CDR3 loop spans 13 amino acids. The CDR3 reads CASSFGENEKLFF. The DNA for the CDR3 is TGTGCCAGCAGCTTCGGGGAAAATGAAAAACTGTTTTTT.